A single sample is the source of the 22 T cell receptor beta chains below, sequenced in a study of CD39 and CD103 CD8 tumor-infiltrating T cells. The repertoire was sequenced with immunoSEQ multiplex PCR; TCRdb's copy has only in-frame clones and lacks some. The data contain around 7,400 clones, around 66% of them singletons. The sample taken for sequencing was CD8+ T cells sorted from blood. Subset indicated: total memory CD8 T cells (CD45RA-CCR7+/-) from blood or uninvolved lymph node. These receptors all come from a human donor with head and neck squamous cell carcinoma.

CDR3 in amino acids: CASSLGADYEQFF. CDR3 coding DNA: TGCGCCAGCAGTCTGGGAGCCGACTATGAGCAGTTCTTC. The rearrangement links TRBV4-3 to TRBJ2-1, with a tentative D call TRBD2 (5 bases). Germline assignment: CDR1 LGHNA and CDR2 YSLEER. The CDR3 covers 13 residues. Deletions cut 6 bases from V and 8 bases from J, with 14 bases between.

The chain recombines TRBV27 with TRBJ1-1; D may be TRBD1 (5 bases). Trimming removed 5 bases at V and 0 bases at J, with 19 bases between. Germline CDR1 and CDR2: MNHEY and SMNVEV (reference sequence). This CDR3 has 17 amino acids. CDR3 sequence reads: CASSPQPTRDLNTEAFF. The CDR3 region has the DNA TGTGCCAGCAGTCCCCAACCTACCCGGGACCTGAACACTGAAGCTTTCTTT.

CDR3 sequence reads: CASSEGRLAGLNTGELFF. CDR3 nucleotide sequence: TGTGCCAGCAGTGAGGGCCGACTAGCGGGGCTGAACACCGGGGAGCTGTTTTTT. This chain uses TRBV2 with TRBJ2-2; TRBD2 aligns across 11 bases. Per the germline V gene, CDR1 is SNHLY and CDR2 is FYNNEI. CDR3 length: 18 amino acids. The junction had 7 bases not matched to a gene; V was cut back by 3 bases and J by 1 base.

In this sample, this clone turned up a few times. The chain has TRBV14 and TRBJ2-7, with 8 bases that match TRBD1. With 0 bases clipped from V and 3 bases from J, the junction kept 7 bases outside the gene matches. The CDR3 consists of 16 residues. Germline CDR1 and CDR2: SGHDN and FVKESK. The CDR3: CASSQDGTGDIYEQYF. The CDR3 DNA sequence: TGTGCCAGCAGCCAAGATGGGACAGGAGATATCTACGAGCAGTACTTC.

The CDR3 DNA sequence: TGTGCCAGCAGTTTCGGGGCCGTAGGCGAGCAGTACTTC. Its translation is CASSFGAVGEQYF. The chain carries TRBV27 and TRBJ2-7; possibly TRBD1 or TRBD2 for D (5 bases each). CDR3 length equals 13 residues. Trimming cost V 3 bases and J 6 bases, with 12 bases left between them. The V gene's germline CDR1 is MNHEY and CDR2 SMNVEV (reference sequence).

This clone occurred a few times. The chain uses TRBV7-3 and TRBJ2-3; D possibly uses TRBD1 or TRBD2 (6 bases each). The CDR3 sequence is 15 residues long. The germline CDR1 and CDR2 sequences are SGHTA and FQGTGA. V dropped 2 bases and J dropped 2 bases, with 11 bases sitting between them. For the CDR3, the DNA is TGTGCCAGCAGCTTATGGGGGGCCCCCACAGATACGCAGTATTTT. It specifies CASSLWGAPTDTQYF.

This clone was recorded a few times. The V and J genes are TRBV19 and TRBJ1-1; possible D gene TRBD1, 5 bases. The ends were cut back, 5 bases at V and 4 bases at J, with 8 bases in the middle. The germline V gene has CDR1 LNHDA and CDR2 SQIVND (reference sequence). This CDR3 is built from 12 residues. The CDR3 loop reads CASSEGFTEAFF. CDR3 bases: TGTGCCAGTAGTGAGGGGTTCACTGAAGCTTTCTTT.

The chain employs TRBV10-2 and TRBJ2-7; D is perhaps TRBD1 or TRBD2 (6 bases each). CDR1 and CDR2 from the germline V gene are WSHSY and SAAADI. V was cut by 3 bases and J by 4 bases, with 13 bases left in between. The CDR3 is made up of 14 amino acids. The CDR3 is CASSEGGLGYEQYF. The CDR3, as DNA: TGCGCCAGCAGTGAAGGGGGGCTAGGGTACGAGCAGTACTTC.

The sample holds one count of this clone. V is TRBV7-2 and J is TRBJ2-3; 10 bases are shared with TRBD1. The trim removed 2 bases at V and 6 bases at J, leaving 17 bases unmatched. The germline V gene encodes CDR1 SGHTA and CDR2 FQGNSA. This CDR3 has 19 residues. The CDR3 nucleotides are TGTGCCAGCAGCTTAAAGGGGGGGGCGGGACAGGGGCTTCATGATACGCAGTATTTT. Its translation is CASSLKGGAGQGLHDTQYF.

J is TRBJ2-1 and V is TRBV6-5; 8 positions match TRBD2. CDR1 MNHEY and CDR2 SVGAGI come from the germline V gene. The CDR3 spans 16 residues. The ends lost 0 bases at V and 4 bases at J; junction bases unmatched: 5. The CDR3 coding sequence is TGTGCCAGCAGTTACTCCCCTAGCGGGTCGTACAATGAGCAGTTCTTC. Translated: CASSYSPSGSYNEQFF.

By share, this clone counts as medium-sized (0.01 to 0.1%). The CDR3 coding sequence is TGCGCCAGCAGCTTGGCCGGGACAGGGTCGATTTCACCCCTCCACTTT. Translation gives CASSLAGTGSISPLHF. The rearrangement links TRBV5-1 to TRBJ1-6, with 9 positions matching TRBD1. The CDR3 spans 16 residues. J was trimmed by 9 bases and V by 0 bases; bases with no gene match: 7. Germline values: CDR1 SGHRS, CDR2 YFSETQ.

This clone appeared a few times. This chain connects TRBV11-2 to TRBJ1-2; weak D call: TRBD1 (6 bases). Trimming removed 5 bases at V and 7 bases at J, with 14 bases between. The CDR3 contains 13 residues. Germline V CDR1 and CDR2: SGHAT, FQNNGV. This CDR3 is CASSPLMGAGYTF. The CDR3 region has the DNA TGTGCCAGCAGCCCGCTTATGGGGGCTGGCTACACCTTC. The variable domain in full, completed from reference TRBV11-2 and TRBJ1-2, reads EAGVAQSPRYKIIEKRQSVAFWCNPISGHATLYWYQQILGQGPKLLIQFQNNGVVDDSQLPKDRFSAERLKGVDSTLKIQPAKLEDSAVYLCASSPLMGAGYTFGSGTRLTVV.

The chain combines TRBV18 with TRBJ1-5; unclear D gene. Trimming removed 3 bases from V and 3 bases from J, with 21 bases in between. CDR1 and CDR2 (germline): KGHSH, LQKENI. The CDR3 runs to 18 residues. This chain's CDR3 is CASSPGISGSQSNQPQHF. The CDR3 nucleotides read TGTGCCAGCTCACCTGGCATTTCTGGGTCCCAATCCAATCAGCCCCAGCATTTT.

The chain couples TRBV6-5 to TRBJ1-6; TRBD1 matches 8 bases. The CDR3 is made up of 15 amino acids. V shed 5 bases and J 7 bases; nucleotides not matched to a gene: 7. Looked up from germline, CDR1 is MNHEY and CDR2 is SVGAGI. This CDR3 reads CASSGETGVNSPLHF. As DNA, the CDR3 is TGTGCCAGCAGTGGCGAGACAGGGGTCAATTCACCCCTCCACTTT.

The chain links TRBV4-1 to TRBJ2-1; 8 positions agree with TRBD1. Trimming cost V 3 bases and J 5 bases; bases outside gene matches: 6. Germline loops: CDR1 MGHRA, CDR2 YSYEKL. The CDR3 spans 15 residues. The CDR3 region has the DNA TGCGCCAGCAGCCAGACCGGACAGGGTGACAATGAGCAGTTCTTC. This codes for CASSQTGQGDNEQFF.

The rearrangement links TRBV5-1 to TRBJ1-1; D is possibly TRBD1 (6 bases). Germline assignment: CDR1 SGHRS and CDR2 YFSETQ. This CDR3 is built from 14 residues. V was clipped by 0 bases and J by 6 bases, with 12 bases between them. CDR3 DNA: TGCGCCAGCAGCTTGGACAGGGTAAGCGCTGAAGCTTTCTTT. Encoded protein: CASSLDRVSAEAFF. Looking up the rest from reference TRBV5-1 and TRBJ1-1 gives the full variable domain: KAGVTQTPRYLIKTRGQQVTLSCSPISGHRSVSWYQQTPGQGLQFLFEYFSETQRNKGNFPGRFSGRQFSNSRSEMNVSTLELGDSALYLCASSLDRVSAEAFFGQGTRLTVV.

This clone has only a few counts. The rearrangement links TRBV28 to TRBJ2-3; D not resolved. This CDR3 is 12 amino acids long. The V end was cut by 7 bases, the J end by 3 bases, with 8 bases between. Germline assignment: CDR1 MDHEN and CDR2 SYDVKM. CDR3 bases: TGTGCCAGCAAGACCGGGACAGATACGCAGTATTTT. As protein: CASKTGTDTQYF.

This rearrangement joins TRBV10-2 to TRBJ2-1; D is perhaps TRBD2 (6 bases). Germline CDR1 and CDR2: WSHSY and SAAADI. The CDR3 consists of 14 residues. Trimming took off 3 bases at V and 0 bases at J, with 6 bases between the two ends. The chain's CDR3 is CASSDGSSYNEQFF. The CDR3 DNA follows: TGCGCCAGCAGTGACGGGAGCTCCTACAATGAGCAGTTCTTC.

This rearrangement joins TRBV5-6 to TRBJ1-2, with 10 nucleotides matching TRBD1. Trimming cost V 3 bases and J 2 bases; bases outside gene matches: 1. Germline assignment: CDR1 SGHDT and CDR2 YYEEEE. The CDR3 has 14 amino acids. The CDR3 nucleotides are TGTGCCAGCAGCTCGGGACAGGGGAACTATGGCTACACCTTC. Translated, it gives CASSSGQGNYGYTF.

This chain's CDR3 is CASSLEGGYTF. The DNA of the CDR3 is TGTGCCAGCAGCTTAGAGGGTGGCTACACCTTC. J is TRBJ1-2 and V is TRBV11-2; D call uncertain. There are 11 residues in the CDR3. CDR1 SGHAT and CDR2 FQNNGV come from the germline V gene. Trimming cost V 0 bases and J 7 bases, with 3 bases left between them.

The rearrangement joins TRBV6-1 to TRBJ2-7; a possible D gene is TRBD1 (5 bases). The germline CDR1 and CDR2 sequences are MNHNS and SASEGT. The CDR3 runs 15 residues. V was trimmed by 6 bases and J by 3 bases, leaving 18 bases between them. As DNA, the CDR3 is TGTGCCAGCAGCTTGACAGTATCCGGCTACTACGAGCAGTACTTC. Its translation: CASSLTVSGYYEQYF.

The chain carries TRBV6-6 and TRBJ1-3; D remains unclear. Germline V gene data show CDR1 as MNHNY and CDR2 as SVGAGI (reference sequence). This CDR3 is 14 amino acids long. V was trimmed by 0 bases and J by 3 bases, leaving 6 bases between them. The CDR3 DNA sequence: TGTGCCAGCAGTTACTCAAGCGATGGAAACACCATATATTTT. This codes for CASSYSSDGNTIYF.